The TCR beta chain under discussion was sequenced for a study of T cell responses to AZD1222 COVID-19 vaccine. Here immunoSEQ multiplex PCR was the method, and the copy in TCRdb shows in-frame clones only, minus some. The data contain 110,000 to 150,000 clones, 75% to 90% of them singletons. The CDR3 is made up of 14 amino acids. Trimming took 0 bases from V and 6 from J, leaving 13 bases between them. Per germline, CDR1 SGHDT and CDR2 YYEEEE. A note on this clone: Its antigen is undetermined.

Study-level results: Breadth and depth of Spike-specific TCRs rose after two AZD1222 doses.

Here the sequenced sample was peripheral blood, taken on day 0 of AZD1222 vaccination. V usage is TRBV5-6 and J usage is TRBJ2-7, with D possibly matching TRBD2 (6 bases). This receptor was taken from an adult in good health. The CDR3 DNA is TGTGCCAGCAGCTTGGTGGCTAGCGAGGTCGAGCAGTACTTC. It translates to CASSLVASEVEQYF. Full variable domain (missing parts from reference TRBV5-6 and TRBJ2-7): DAGVTQSPTHLIKTRGQQVTLRCSPKSGHDTVSWYQQALGQGPQFIFQYYEEEERQRGNFPDRFSGHQFPNYSSELNVNALLLGDSALYLCASSLVASEVEQYFGPGTRLTVT.